The sample holds one count of the clone carrying this TCR beta chain. The CDR3 is 16 amino acids. Losses at the gene ends were 4 bases for V and 7 bases for J; bases not matched to a gene: 8. Germline values: CDR1 MNHEY, CDR2 SVGAGI. Per the study methods: Scientists estimated how many nucleated cells there were by amplifying reference gene primers. TCRdb's copy holds only in-frame clones and misses some; the assay was immunoSEQ multiplex PCR. The V and J calls and clone size come from that table; D and trimming were worked out from the DNA. Of under 30,000 clones listed, about 90% are singletons. The data stem from a study of blood T cell repertoires in COVID-19. Study at large: COVID-19 samples, acute and convalescent, were from the United States, Italy and Spain. PBMCs, B-cell-depleted T cells, or T cells were the source of the cDNA or gDNA that made up the material.

Input material: peripheral blood. The chain uses TRBV6-5 and TRBJ1-6, with 9 bases matching TRBD1. The receptor comes from a human donor in a cohort sampled during active COVID-19. CDR3 sequence (DNA): TGTGCCAGCAGTTCCGAGGGACAGGGTGTAAATTCACCCCTCCACTTT. This codes for CASSSEGQGVNSPLHF.